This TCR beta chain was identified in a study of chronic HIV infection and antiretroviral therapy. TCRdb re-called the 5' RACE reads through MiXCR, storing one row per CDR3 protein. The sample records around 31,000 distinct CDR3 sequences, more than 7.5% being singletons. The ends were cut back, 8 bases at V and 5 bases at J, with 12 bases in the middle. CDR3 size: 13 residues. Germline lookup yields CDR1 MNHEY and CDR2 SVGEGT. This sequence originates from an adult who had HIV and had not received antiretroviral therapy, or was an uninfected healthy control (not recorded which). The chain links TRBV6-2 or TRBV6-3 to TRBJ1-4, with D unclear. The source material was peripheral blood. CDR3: CASCLEENEKLFF. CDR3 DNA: TGTGCCAGCTGCCTTGAAGAGAATGAAAAACTGTTTTTT.